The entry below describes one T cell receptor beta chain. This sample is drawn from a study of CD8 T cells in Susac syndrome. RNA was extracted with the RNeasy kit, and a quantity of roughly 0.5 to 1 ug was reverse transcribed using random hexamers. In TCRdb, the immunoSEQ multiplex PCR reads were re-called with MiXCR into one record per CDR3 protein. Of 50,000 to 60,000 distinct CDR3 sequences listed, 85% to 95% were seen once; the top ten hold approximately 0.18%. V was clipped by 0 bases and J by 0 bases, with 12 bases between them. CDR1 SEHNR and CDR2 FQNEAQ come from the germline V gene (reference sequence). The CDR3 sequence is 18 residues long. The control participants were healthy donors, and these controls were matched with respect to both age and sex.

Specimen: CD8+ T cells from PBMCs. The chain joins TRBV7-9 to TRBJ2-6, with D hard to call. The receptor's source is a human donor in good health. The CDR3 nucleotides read TGTGCCAGCAGCTTAGCGAGGAAAGGTCGCTCTGGGGCCAACGTCCTGACTTTC. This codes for CASSLARKGRSGANVLTF.